The T cell receptor beta chain under discussion was sequenced for a study of blood T cell repertoires in COVID-19. Overall study context: The United States, Italy and Spain were the sources of the acute and convalescent COVID-19 samples. Sample material is recorded as cDNA or gDNA derived from T cells, B-cell-depleted T cells, or PBMCs.

The CDR3 loop spans 16 amino acids. Germline CDR1 and CDR2: SGHTA and FQGNSA. Trimming took off 7 bases at V and 0 bases at J, with 16 bases between the two ends. Study processing details: Cell counts per sample came from amplifying reference gene primers. TCRdb's copy holds only in-frame clones and misses some; the assay was immunoSEQ multiplex PCR. The V and J calls and clone size were taken over from that table, and D and trimming were inferred from the DNA. Of around 100,000 clones listed, 85% are singletons. Sequencing used peripheral blood. The sequence was obtained from a human donor in a cohort sampled during active COVID-19. The chain joins TRBV7-2 to TRBJ2-4; D remains ambiguous. Here the CDR3 reads CASTPVVSVAKNIQYF. In nucleotides, the CDR3 is TGTGCCAGCACCCCCGTAGTGTCCGTAGCCAAAAACATTCAGTACTTC.